This TCR beta chain comes out of a study of blood T cell repertoires in COVID-19. Study as a whole: Researchers got acute and convalescent COVID-19 samples from the United States, Italy and Spain. Sample material is recorded as cDNA or gDNA derived from T cells, B-cell-depleted T cells, or PBMCs.

Per the original data handling: Amplification of reference gene primers provided the estimated nucleated cell counts. The protocol was immunoSEQ multiplex PCR, while the TCRdb copy is restricted to in-frame clones and leaves out a portion. The V and J calls and clone size are taken from that table; D and trimming were inferred from the DNA. The sample includes approximately 180,000 clones, approximately 83% of them seen just once. Germline CDR1 is SGHRS and CDR2 is YFSETQ. The CDR3 is made up of 14 amino acids. V was clipped by 2 bases and J by 5 bases; unmatched bases: 5. The clonotype was recovered from a human donor with active or convalescent COVID-19. The donor label of this sample is uncertain. The sequenced sample was peripheral blood. The chain employs TRBV5-1 and TRBJ1-2, with 8 bases that match TRBD1. CDR3 DNA: TGCGCCAGCAGCTTCGGACAGGGAAGTTATGGCTACACCTTC. The encoded protein is CASSFGQGSYGYTF.